This T cell receptor (beta chain) was sequenced in a study of blood T cells in healthy people across ages. The study, taken as a whole, reports: In older individuals, TCR beta diversity per million T cells was lower, falling roughly linearly with age.

Using a J-beta primer mix together with a sample-barcoded 5' primer, a second PCR was run for about 6 to 12 cycles. One entry per CDR3 protein results from TCRdb running MiXCR on the 5' RACE reads. The sample includes around 750,000 distinct CDR3 sequences, 50% to 65% of them seen just once. As to this clonotype: Its specificity is not known.

The authors drew roughly 9.8 milliliters of peripheral blood from each donor. Per sample, extraction of total RNA gave at least 5 micrograms in every case. V lost 6 bases, J lost 1 base, and 5 bases stayed unmatched. Looked up from germline, CDR1 is SGHTA and CDR2 is FQGNSA. The CDR3 consists of 15 residues. V and J are TRBV7-2 and TRBJ2-3; 9 bases align to TRBD2. This sequence originates from a man aged 80 or over in good health. The sequenced sample consisted of blood. The CDR3 loop is CASRDSGSRTDTQYF. Here the CDR3 DNA reads TGTGCCAGCAGGGATAGCGGGAGTCGCACAGATACGCAGTATTTT.